This is a list of T cell receptor beta chains from one sample in a study of T cell responses to AZD1222 COVID-19 vaccine. Assay used: immunoSEQ multiplex PCR; TCRdb lists only in-frame clones, some missing. This sample yields about 120,000 clones, of which approximately 83% are seen a single time; approximately 8.5% belongs to the top ten. This specimen was peripheral blood, taken on day 0 of AZD1222 vaccination. Source of these receptors: an adult in good health. CDR3s include the opening cysteine and the closing phenylalanine or tryptophan. Fields, in order: V gene, clone size, CDR3 protein. Some rows have no size entry. The others give once, few or many, or a class for an expanded clone.

>TRBV14|.
CASSPGVSQPQHF
>TRBV6-2/TRBV6-3|.
CASSYGQETAFF
>TRBV3-1/TRBV3-2|.
CASSRIPTRSPGGGYTF
>TRBV18|.
CASSPQSTATGTGGGYTF
>TRBV7-6|.
CASSLAPAYEQYF
>TRBV7-9|.
CASSSLGVYEQYF
>TRBV19|.
CASTPSDLGAGGDYGYTF
>TRBV5-5|.
CASSYTMVYQPQHF
>TRBV5-1|.
CASSFGLAFGTGELFF
>TRBV10-3|.
CAIRDSYGYTF
>TRBV30|.
CAWSIRTSSYNEQFF
>TRBV4-2|.
CASSQETSAGPYNSPLHF
>TRBV7-2|.
CASSSTRGSYEQYF
>TRBV24-1|.
CATSDMGQVYGYTF
>TRBV7-6|.
CASSLGHLVNEQFF
>TRBV18|.
CASSPGTGRNTGELFF
>TRBV7-9|few
CASSLAVVGSTDTQYF
>TRBV12-3/TRBV12-4|.
CASSLGVGLEAFF
>TRBV2|.
CASATDPLETQYF
>TRBV7-9|once
CASSSNRGWGGYTF
>TRBV11-3|.
CASSFGTVGEKLFF
>TRBV12-5|few
CASGLVNTPGGDGYTF
>TRBV19|few
CASSIGGAFRSSGNTIYF
>TRBV7-2|.
CASSLELKPTGELFF
>TRBV30|.
CAWSVPRQGGAVETQYF
>TRBV4-1|.
CASSHTSGSSYEQYF
>TRBV2|.
CASSAGRPSYEQYF
>TRBV11-3|.
CASSRQQETQYF
>TRBV7-2|.
CASSYHRVGTEAFF
>TRBV6-4|.
CASSDGQGVNYGYTF
>TRBV28|.
CASSFFRLAGGLNSYNEQFF
>TRBV28|many
CASSSQSWGLPDYEQYF
>TRBV20-1|.
CSARNMETQYF
>TRBV21-1|.
CASSTQGLAAFYNEQFF
>TRBV7-6|few
CASSIGVGGSPLHF
>TRBV7-9|.
CASSHGTVNVLTF
>TRBV27|.
CASNPLAGTGNEQFF
>TRBV7-9|.
CASSLFLAGGGGFTQYF
>TRBV24-1|.
CATGTAGSYEQYF
>TRBV6-2/TRBV6-3|.
CASSHRGAGGLDTQYF
>TRBV19|.
CASRPGARYEQYF
>TRBV7-3|few
CASSPRGPTEAFF
>TRBV19|.
CASRESGYSSYNEQFF